This paragraph reports one T cell receptor (beta chain). Its antigen is still unknown. This sample is part of a study of CD8+ T cells in alopecia areata. Background on the study: Each day, treated patients took oral tofacitinib twice, at 5 to 10 mg per dose. Overall study findings and caveats: Affected scalp, especially in alopecia totalis/universalis, had a higher clonality than normal scalp did. Possibly because of HLA-related factors, TCR sharing was less clear across patients than in mice.

RNA extraction and reverse transcription yielded cDNA as sequencing template. Here immunoSEQ multiplex PCR was the method, and the copy in TCRdb shows in-frame clones only, minus some. This repertoire shows about 130,000 clones, approximately 58% found once; its top ten account for 4.5%. Trimming stripped 0 bases from V and 6 bases from J, with 8 bases between. This CDR3 region has 14 residues. In germline, CDR1 is LNHNV, CDR2 YYDKDF (reference sequence). The source is a human donor with alopecia areata. The chain uses TRBV15 and TRBJ2-2; D gene uncertain. The sequenced sample was CD4+ T cells sorted from blood, obtained at week 0. CDR3 nucleotide sequence: TGTGCCACCAGCAGAGATATGATAGCCGGGGAGCTGTTTTTT. Its translation is CATSRDMIAGELFF. Full variable domain (missing parts from reference TRBV15 and TRBJ2-2): DAMVIQNPRYQVTQFGKPVTLSCSQTLNHNVMYWYQQKSSQAPKLLFHYYDKDFNNEADTPDNFQSRRPNTSFCFLDIRSPGLGDTAMYLCATSRDMIAGELFFGEGSRLTVL.